Each of the 27 T cell receptor beta chains below was sequenced from the same sample in a study of blood T cell repertoires in COVID-19. Sequencing was performed with immunoSEQ multiplex PCR; in TCRdb, only in-frame clones are kept and a portion is missing. The data contain 150,000 to 200,000 clones, 90% to 95% of them seen just once; the ten biggest clones take up roughly 4.5%. Input material: peripheral blood. The origin of the receptors is a woman aged 50 to 60 with acute or convalescent COVID-19.

The chain is built from TRBV4-3 and TRBJ2-1; D perhaps matches TRBD2 (6 bases). CDR1 is LGHNA and CDR2 is YSLEER in the germline V gene. V gave up 3 bases and J gave up 0 bases, with 15 bases separating them. The CDR3 sequence is 17 residues long. CDR3 region: CASSQDLASSSYNEQFF. The CDR3, as DNA: TGCGCCAGCAGCCAGGATCTAGCGTCTAGCTCCTACAATGAGCAGTTCTTC.

V and J are TRBV5-6 and TRBJ1-4; D not certain. The CDR3 is 16 residues long. V shed 5 bases and J shed 4 bases, with 18 bases lying between them. Germline V gene sequence: CDR1 SGHDT, CDR2 YYEEEE. CDR3 DNA sequence: TGTGCCAGCAGTCAAGCGTTCAACCCTTTTAATGAAAAACTGTTTTTT. Protein sequence: CASSQAFNPFNEKLFF.

The rearrangement joins TRBV7-3 to TRBJ2-1; 9 nucleotides align to TRBD2. The CDR3 contains 16 residues. CDR1 is SGHTA, CDR2 FQGTGA, per germline. V dropped 5 bases and J dropped 7; count of bases not matched to a gene: 12. The CDR3 sequence is CASSTTPGTSKNEQFF. CDR3 bases: TGTGCCAGCAGCACGACCCCCGGGACTAGCAAGAATGAGCAGTTCTTC.

CDR3 region: CATSRDRGSSSNEQFF. The CDR3 DNA follows: TGTGCCACCAGCAGAGATAGGGGTAGTAGCAGCAATGAGCAGTTCTTC. The chain employs TRBV15 and TRBJ2-1, with D perhaps TRBD1 (5 bases). This CDR3 comprises 16 residues. V lost 0 bases and J 6 bases, leaving 15 bases between the germline ends. Germline V lookup: CDR1 LNHNV, CDR2 YYDKDF (reference sequence). The full variable domain, its missing parts supplied by reference TRBV15 and TRBJ2-1, is DAMVIQNPRYQVTQFGKPVTLSCSQTLNHNVMYWYQQKSSQAPKLLFHYYDKDFNNEADTPDNFQSRRPNTSFCFLDIRSPGLGDTAMYLCATSRDRGSSSNEQFFGPGTRLTVL.

The chain couples TRBV19 to TRBJ2-7; tentative D call: TRBD2 (6 bases). The ends were cut back, 3 bases at V and 6 bases at J, with 21 bases in the middle. The germline gives CDR1 LNHDA, CDR2 SQIVND (reference sequence). The CDR3 has 16 amino acids. CDR3 sequence reads: CASSISAGLPGLEQYF. CDR3 nucleotides: TGTGCCAGTAGTATTTCGGCGGGACTTCCGGGACTCGAGCAGTACTTC.

The chain joins TRBV3-1 (or the pseudogene TRBV3-2) to TRBJ2-1, with a tentative D call TRBD2 (5 bases). The CDR3 length is 15 residues. The germline V and J ends were trimmed by 1 base and 7 bases, with 14 bases remaining between them. Looked up from germline, CDR1 is LGHDT and CDR2 is YNNKEL (reference sequence). CDR3: CASSQGTWELNEQFF. The CDR3, as DNA: TGTGCCAGCAGCCAAGGCACGTGGGAGTTGAATGAGCAGTTCTTC.

The CDR3 DNA reads as TGTGCCAGCCAATTGTCAGGGGACAATCAGCCCCAGCATTTT. This codes for CASQLSGDNQPQHF. The chain combines TRBV27 with TRBJ1-5; a possible D gene is TRBD1 (6 bases). This CDR3 comprises 14 residues. The germline CDR1 and CDR2 sequences are MNHEY and SMNVEV (reference sequence). V was trimmed by 8 bases and J by 3 bases, leaving 14 bases between them.

The rearrangement uses TRBV25-1 and TRBJ1-5; 7 nucleotides line up with TRBD1. Germline V gene sequence: CDR1 MGHDK, CDR2 SYGVNS. V lost 1 base to trimming and J lost 3 bases; unmatched junction nucleotides: 6. The CDR3 loop spans 16 amino acids. This chain's CDR3 is CASSESRQGLNQPQHF. The DNA of the CDR3 is TGTGCCAGCAGTGAATCCCGACAGGGACTCAATCAGCCCCAGCATTTT.

This chain connects TRBV18 to TRBJ2-2; TRBD2 matches at 10 bases. J lost 7 bases, V lost 4 bases, and 12 bases had no gene match. This CDR3 has 17 residues. Germline CDR1 reads KGHSH; CDR2 reads LQKENI. The CDR3 nucleotides read TGTGCCAGCTCACGGCTCCAAGGACTAGCGGTGGTCGGGGAGCTGTTTTTT. Protein sequence: CASSRLQGLAVVGELFF.

The chain recombines TRBV25-1 with TRBJ1-2; D is unresolved. Between the trimmed V and J ends, which lost 2 bases and 8 bases, there was a span of 9 bases. This CDR3 has 12 residues. Germline values: CDR1 MGHDK, CDR2 SYGVNS. The CDR3 sequence: CASSEGNGGYTF. In DNA, the CDR3 is TGTGCCAGCAGTGAAGGTAACGGGGGCTACACCTTC.

V usage is TRBV11-2 and J usage is TRBJ1-1, with a possible D match to TRBD1 (5 bases). This CDR3 has 15 amino acids. CDR1 is SGHAT and CDR2 is FQNNGV in the germline V gene. Trimming pared 0 bases from V and 0 bases from J, leaving 8 bases between. The CDR3 protein is CASSLEAGLNTEAFF. The CDR3 nucleotides are TGTGCCAGCAGCTTAGAGGCAGGGTTGAACACTGAAGCTTTCTTT.

The chain carries TRBV6-5 and TRBJ1-2; D gene uncertain. Germline CDR1 is MNHEY and CDR2 is SVGAGI. The CDR3 spans 10 residues. V shed 5 bases and J shed 4 bases, with 2 bases lying between them. The CDR3 nucleotides are TGTGCCAGCAGTCTCTATGGCTACACCTTC. Protein product: CASSLYGYTF.

The rearrangement uses TRBV19 and TRBJ1-3; 7 bases are a match to TRBD1. The CDR3 has 15 amino acids. Trimming took 4 bases from V and 2 from J; bases not matched to a gene: 5. The V gene's germline CDR1 is LNHDA and CDR2 SQIVND (reference sequence). CDR3 protein: CASSRKGATGNTIYF. In nucleotides, the CDR3 is TGTGCCAGTAGTAGGAAGGGGGCAACTGGAAACACCATATATTTT.

The V and J genes are TRBV27 and TRBJ1-2; D is uncertain. Germline V CDR1 and CDR2: MNHEY, SMNVEV (reference sequence). The CDR3 spans 13 residues. With 8 bases removed from V and 6 bases from J, the gap between germline ends came to 16 bases. The CDR3 loop reads CASGTERVDGYTF. For the CDR3, the DNA is TGTGCCAGCGGTACCGAGAGGGTCGATGGCTACACCTTC.

V usage is TRBV19 and J usage is TRBJ1-1, with unresolved D. The CDR3 spans 11 residues. With 7 bases removed from V and 6 bases from J, the gap between germline ends came to 9 bases. Germline V lookup: CDR1 LNHDA, CDR2 SQIVND (reference sequence). The CDR3: CASMLGAEAFF. The CDR3 DNA reads as TGTGCCAGTATGTTGGGAGCTGAAGCTTTCTTT.

This clone appeared once. This chain connects TRBV18 to TRBJ2-1; maybe TRBD2 (5 bases). Germline CDR1 reads KGHSH; CDR2 reads LQKENI. The CDR3 length is 18 residues. The V end was cut by 6 bases, the J end by 2 bases, with 23 bases between. DNA for the CDR3: TGTGCCAGCTCCCCAAGATATGGACTCAGCCACCCCTACAATGAGCAGTTCTTC. Translating gives CASSPRYGLSHPYNEQFF. The full variable domain, completed using reference TRBV18 and TRBJ2-1, is NAGVMQNPRHLVRRRGQEARLRCSPMKGHSHVYWYRQLPEEGLKFMVYLQKENIIDESGMPKERFSAEFPKEGPSILRIQQVVRGDSAAYFCASSPRYGLSHPYNEQFFGPGTRLTVL.

The chain carries TRBV28 and TRBJ2-5; 8 nucleotides align to TRBD2. CDR1 and CDR2 from the germline V gene are MDHEN and SYDVKM. The V segment lost 2 bases and the J segment 2 bases; nucleotides outside the gene matches: 7. The CDR3 covers 16 residues. The CDR3 is CASSLPTGGSQETQYF. The CDR3 DNA follows: TGTGCCAGCAGTTTACCGACGGGAGGGTCACAAGAGACCCAGTACTTC.

The V call is TRBV4-3, the J call TRBJ2-7; no clear D gene. Germline V gives CDR1 LGHNA, CDR2 YSLEER. This CDR3 contains 13 residues. V lost 4 bases and J lost 2, with 9 bases in between. In DNA form, the CDR3 reads TGCGCCAGCAGCCCCACTTTGGCCTACGAGCAGTACTTC. This encodes CASSPTLAYEQYF.

J is TRBJ1-4 and V is TRBV14; D ambiguous. V was shortened by 1 base and J by 3 bases, with 12 bases between the two germline ends. The germline gives CDR1 SGHDN, CDR2 FVKESK. The CDR3 is 16 amino acids. CDR3 residues: CASSQVSGRSNEKLFF. The CDR3 coding sequence is TGTGCCAGCAGCCAAGTATCTGGCCGATCTAATGAAAAACTGTTTTTT.

The chain combines TRBV6-5 with TRBJ2-7; D is possibly TRBD2 (5 bases). Germline CDR1 and CDR2: MNHEY and SVGAGI. The CDR3 spans 15 residues. Trimming removed 4 bases from V and 5 bases from J, with 18 bases in between. For the CDR3, the DNA is TGTGCCAGCAGTTGGAGCGACAACGGGGTCGACGAGCAGTACTTC. It yields the protein CASSWSDNGVDEQYF.

The V call is TRBV6-4, the J call TRBJ2-3; 9 bases agree with TRBD1. Unmatched junction bases numbered 9, after V lost 9 bases and J lost 5 bases. Looked up from germline, CDR1 is MRHNA and CDR2 is SNTAGT. This CDR3 comprises 14 residues. For the CDR3, the DNA is TGTGCCAGAATACAGGGGGCTCGTGGAGATACGCAGTATTTT. This translates into CARIQGARGDTQYF.

The chain employs TRBV4-1 and TRBJ2-1; maybe TRBD1 (5 bases). The CDR3 contains 16 residues. The V gene lost 3 bases and the J gene lost 2 bases, with 14 bases spanning the gap. From germline, CDR1 is MGHRA and CDR2 YSYEKL. The CDR3 DNA sequence: TGCGCCAGCAGCCAGGTTGCGATAGGGGCCTACAATGAGCAGTTCTTC. Its protein product is CASSQVAIGAYNEQFF.

This clone was seen a single time. This rearrangement joins TRBV6-5 to TRBJ2-2; TRBD1 matches at 7 bases. The CDR3 has 14 amino acids. J lost 8 bases, V lost 0 bases, and 3 bases had no gene match. Per germline, CDR1 MNHEY and CDR2 SVGAGI. The CDR3 nucleotides read TGTGCCAGCAGTTACTCACAGGGGTGGGGGGAGCTGTTTTTT. This sequence encodes CASSYSQGWGELFF.

V usage is TRBV28 and J usage is TRBJ2-7; 10 positions agree with TRBD2. The V gene end was trimmed by 8 bases and the J gene end by 4 bases; junction bases not matched to a gene: 23. The CDR3 totals 19 residues. Germline loops: CDR1 MDHEN, CDR2 SYDVKM. The CDR3 nucleotides are TGTGCCAGCTGGGGTGTGGGGGGAGGAGCGGGAGGGCCCATTTACGAGCAGTACTTC. Residues: CASWGVGGGAGGPIYEQYF.

The chain links TRBV6-5 to TRBJ2-7; a possible D gene is TRBD1 (5 bases). The CDR3 is made up of 12 amino acids. Looked up from germline, CDR1 is MNHEY and CDR2 is SVGAGI. V was pared by 6 bases and J by 4 bases, with 10 bases between. Here the CDR3 reads CASSLRGYEQYF. The DNA of the CDR3 is TGTGCCAGCAGCCTAAGGGGTTACGAGCAGTACTTC.

The rearrangement uses TRBV5-1 and TRBJ1-2; D may be TRBD1 (5 bases). V was pared by 0 bases and J by 4 bases, with 10 bases between. The germline V gene has CDR1 SGHRS and CDR2 YFSETQ. The CDR3 is made up of 14 amino acids. CDR3 protein: CASSLAPTGYGYTF. CDR3 nucleotides: TGCGCCAGCAGCTTGGCCCCAACAGGCTATGGCTACACCTTC.

The genes are TRBV7-2 and TRBJ1-2; the D is unclear. Germline values: CDR1 SGHTA, CDR2 FQGNSA. The CDR3 spans 13 residues. The V gene lost 1 base and the J gene lost 7 bases, with 10 bases spanning the gap. CDR3 protein: CASSLGRQGGYTF. Written as DNA, the CDR3 is TGTGCCAGCAGCTTAGGCCGACAAGGTGGCTACACCTTC.